This is a list of T cell receptor beta chains from one sample in a study of T cell responses to AZD1222 COVID-19 vaccine. Profiling relied on immunoSEQ multiplex PCR, and the TCRdb table lists in-frame clones only, not all of them. The profile shows some 130,000 clones, around nine tenths of them singletons. Specimen: peripheral blood, collected on day 0 of AZD1222 vaccination. These TCRs come from an adult in good health. Each CDR3 is given with its conserved first and last residue. Fields, in order: CDR3 DNA, CDR3 protein, D gene, J gene, clone size, V gene. D genes are given only for firm matches. Size tells how often a clone was seen (once, few, many) or the class of an expanded clone, and some rows leave it out.

TGTGCCAGCAGTTCCGACCCCCGTTACGAGCAGTACTTC	CASSSDPRYEQYF	-	TRBJ2-7	-	TRBV5-4
TGTGCCAGCAGTTCGACAGCAAGGGGAGGCTACACCTTC	CASSSTARGGYTF	-	TRBJ1-2	-	TRBV27
TGTGCCAGCAGCTCTTTCAGGGATGAAGCTTTCTTT	CASSSFRDEAFF	-	TRBJ1-1	-	TRBV5-4
TGCGCCAGCAGCTTGGTAGGAGGAGGGCAGAACACTGAAGCTTTCTTT	CASSLVGGGQNTEAFF	-	TRBJ1-1	-	TRBV5-1
TGTGCCATCAGGGGGACAGGGTCTAACACCGGGGAGCTGTTTTTT	CAIRGTGSNTGELFF	TRBD1	TRBJ2-2	-	TRBV10-3
TGTGCCTGGAGTGACGGAGAGGATGGCTACACCTTC	CAWSDGEDGYTF	-	TRBJ1-2	-	TRBV30
TGTGCCACCAGTGATTTGGGGCGACAGGGGGCGAACACCGGGGAGCTGTTTTTT	CATSDLGRQGANTGELFF	TRBD1	TRBJ2-2	-	TRBV24-1
TGCAGTGCTAGGGAAAGTCAGCCCCAGCATTTT	CSARESQPQHF	-	TRBJ1-5	-	TRBV20-1
TGTGCCTGGACCGGGGGGGCCAACGTCCTGACTTTC	CAWTGGANVLTF	-	TRBJ2-6	-	TRBV30
TGTGCCAGCAGTCGAACAGGGACTGGGGCCAACGTCCTGACTTTC	CASSRTGTGANVLTF	-	TRBJ2-6	-	TRBV27
TGTGCCAGCAGTTCCGGACGGACCAACACCGGGGAGCTGTTTTTT	CASSSGRTNTGELFF	-	TRBJ2-2	-	TRBV11-1
TGTCCTGGGAGCGGGTCCAGGGATAGGGTCTCCTACAATGAGCAGTTCTTC	CPGSGSRDRVSYNEQFF	-	TRBJ2-1	-	TRBV22-1
TGTGCCAGCAGCCTAGCGGGGGGGTCTGGGAATGAGCAGTTCTTC	CASSLAGGSGNEQFF	TRBD2	TRBJ2-1	-	TRBV6-4
TGTGCCAGCAGCAGGGGGCGAAACTATGGCTACACCTTC	CASSRGRNYGYTF	TRBD1	TRBJ1-2	once	TRBV28
TGTGCCACCAGCAGAGGGGCCCTCTCCTACAATGAGCAGTTCTTC	CATSRGALSYNEQFF	-	TRBJ2-1	-	TRBV15
TGTGCCAGCGGACCAGGCAGCTATGGCTACACCTTC	CASGPGSYGYTF	-	TRBJ1-2	-	TRBV27
TGTGCCAGCAGCTCCGGATTTTACGAGCAGTACTTC	CASSSGFYEQYF	-	TRBJ2-7	-	TRBV7-2
TGTGCCTGGAGTGGTGGAGGAACATTACCGAACACTGAAGCTTTCTTT	CAWSGGGTLPNTEAFF	-	TRBJ1-1	-	TRBV30
TGTGCCAGCAGCCTCCGGGACAGGGGTGGCTACACCTTC	CASSLRDRGGYTF	TRBD1	TRBJ1-2	-	TRBV6-5
TGTGCCAGCAGCCCCACAGGGATGTCTGGAAACACCATATATTTT	CASSPTGMSGNTIYF	-	TRBJ1-3	-	TRBV5-6
TGCGCCAGCAGCCAAGGACAGGGTGGGCAGTACTTC	CASSQGQGGQYF	TRBD1	TRBJ2-7	-	TRBV4-3
TGTGCCAGCAGTTACGAGCGGGACAGACTTAACTATGGCTACACCTTC	CASSYERDRLNYGYTF	TRBD1	TRBJ1-2	-	TRBV6-2/TRBV6-3
TGTGCCACCAGTCAGACAGGGGATAGCAATCAGCCCCAGCATTTT	CATSQTGDSNQPQHF	TRBD1	TRBJ1-5	-	TRBV24-1
TGCAGCGTTTCCGGGACAGAATACACTGAAGCTTTCTTT	CSVSGTEYTEAFF	TRBD1	TRBJ1-1	-	TRBV29-1
TGTGCCAGCAGCTTATCCGGGGGCTCCTATAATTCACCCCTCCACTTT	CASSLSGGSYNSPLHF	-	TRBJ1-6	few	TRBV7-3
TGTGCCACCATGTGGGCAGATACGCAGTATTTT	CATMWADTQYF	-	TRBJ2-3	-	TRBV24-1
TGTGCCAGCAGTCAGTACCAAGAGACCCAGTACTTC	CASSQYQETQYF	-	TRBJ2-5	-	TRBV3-1/TRBV3-2
TGTGCCACCCTTGGGGGCTACGAGCAGTACTTC	CATLGGYEQYF	-	TRBJ2-7	-	TRBV6-5
TGTGCCAGCAGCCCGTTCACGGCCCTTAACTACGAGCAGTACTTC	CASSPFTALNYEQYF	-	TRBJ2-7	-	TRBV11-1
TGTGCCAGCAGCTTAAGAGCGGGGGGCCGGGCGGAGACCCAGTACTTC	CASSLRAGGRAETQYF	TRBD2	TRBJ2-5	-	TRBV7-8
TGTGCCAGCAGTGAACAGGGGTACTATGGCTACACCTTC	CASSEQGYYGYTF	-	TRBJ1-2	-	TRBV2
TGTGCCATCGCTGGGGAATCTGGCTACACCTTC	CAIAGESGYTF	-	TRBJ1-2	-	TRBV24-1
TGTGCCAGCAGTTTGAATTCACCCCTCCACTTT	CASSLNSPLHF	-	TRBJ1-6	-	TRBV28
TGTGCCAGCAGCTTAGCTTGGCCGGGACAGGGGTTTGAAGCTTTCTTT	CASSLAWPGQGFEAFF	TRBD1	TRBJ1-1	once	TRBV7-9
TGTGCCAGCAGTTTGGTAGGGGGGAACACTGAAGCTTTCTTT	CASSLVGGNTEAFF	-	TRBJ1-1	-	TRBV28
TGTGCCAGCAGTTACTCGGAAGGGCCTTACAATGAGCAGTTCTTC	CASSYSEGPYNEQFF	-	TRBJ2-1	-	TRBV6-5
TGTGCCAGCAGTTTGGTCAGCACCTACGAGCAGTACTTC	CASSLVSTYEQYF	-	TRBJ2-7	few	TRBV28
TGCAGCGTTGGAATGGGAGGGTGGCCCAACTATGGCTACACCTTC	CSVGMGGWPNYGYTF	-	TRBJ1-2	once	TRBV29-1
TGTGCCAGCAGCATCTCCGGCGGGGGCAAGAGCTTC	CASSISGGGKSF	-	TRBJ1-2	-	TRBV7-9
TGTGCCAGCAGTTACCCGGGGGAGGCGAGCACAGATACGCAGTATTTT	CASSYPGEASTDTQYF	-	TRBJ2-3	-	TRBV6-2/TRBV6-3
TGTGCCTGGAGATTGCCAGGGGGATTCACTGAAGCTTTCTTT	CAWRLPGGFTEAFF	TRBD1	TRBJ1-1	-	TRBV30
TGTGCCAGCAGCGTAGCACCGACAGGGCTCGGCGGCTACACCTTC	CASSVAPTGLGGYTF	TRBD1	TRBJ1-2	-	TRBV9
TGTGCCAGCACCCTAGGACAGGGGATAAACACTGAAGCTTTCTTT	CASTLGQGINTEAFF	TRBD1	TRBJ1-1	-	TRBV6-6
TGCAGCCCGGGGTCCGCCGGGACAGGGATAAACACTGAAGCTTTCTTT	CSPGSAGTGINTEAFF	TRBD1	TRBJ1-1	-	TRBV29-1
TGCAGTGCTTCACGAAACACTGAAGCTTTCTTT	CSASRNTEAFF	-	TRBJ1-1	-	TRBV20-1
TGTGCCAGTAGTATAGGGGGGCAGGGCAATCAGCCCCAGCATTTT	CASSIGGQGNQPQHF	-	TRBJ1-5	-	TRBV19
TGCGCCAGCAGCCTTATTTCAGGGCGAAGCACTGAAGCTTTCTTT	CASSLISGRSTEAFF	-	TRBJ1-1	-	TRBV4-3
TGTGCCAGCAGTAAAACAGGGACCGGGGAGCTGTTTTTT	CASSKTGTGELFF	-	TRBJ2-2	few	TRBV6-5
TGTGCCAGCAGTGAAGTATTCGCCGGGGAGCTGTTTTTT	CASSEVFAGELFF	-	TRBJ2-2	-	TRBV2
TGTGCCGGGAACGGGGCCGGTGATACGCAGTATTTT	CAGNGAGDTQYF	-	TRBJ2-3	-	TRBV30
TGTGCCAGCAGCTTGGGCCAGGGGGGCTATGGCTACACCTTC	CASSLGQGGYGYTF	TRBD1	TRBJ1-2	-	TRBV5-8
TGTGCCACCAGTGATGGGACAGCCTATGGCTACACCTTC	CATSDGTAYGYTF	TRBD1	TRBJ1-2	-	TRBV24-1
TGTGCCAGCAGCCCCGGGAGCTCCTATAATTCACCCCTCCACTTT	CASSPGSSYNSPLHF	-	TRBJ1-6	-	TRBV5-4
TGCGCCAGCAGTGACAGCAACTATGGCTACACCTTC	CASSDSNYGYTF	-	TRBJ1-2	-	TRBV10-1